A selection of T cell receptor beta chains follows, all from one sample in a study of TIL therapy for anti-PD-1-resistant metastatic lung cancer. The table came from immunoSEQ multiplex PCR; TCRdb's copy has only in-frame clones and leaves some out. The sample has 95,000 or so clones, about three fifths seen once. The sequenced sample was tumor tissue, obtained at baseline. The receptor source for this set is a person aged 25-80 years with non-small cell lung cancer. The CDR3 runs from the conserved cysteine through the conserved F or W. D genes are given only for firm matches. Clone size is stated in some rows and not others, as once, few, many or a class when expanded.

- - TRBJ1-2 TRBV19 CASRAEGHYGYTF TGTGCCAGTCGCGCGGAAGGACACTATGGCTACACCTTC
few TRBD2 TRBJ2-1 TRBV7-3 CASSSASGYSNNEQFF TGTGCCAGCAGCTCCGCTAGCGGGTATTCGAACAATGAGCAGTTCTTC
- - TRBJ1-1 TRBV5-5 CASSRTPGFAFF TGTGCCAGCAGCCGGACCCCGGGATTTGCTTTCTTT
many TRBD1 TRBJ2-2 TRBV10-2 CATFPPPGQGSTGELFF TGCGCCACCTTCCCCCCCCCGGGACAGGGATCAACCGGGGAGCTGTTTTTT
few - TRBJ2-3 TRBV18 CASSPTDTQYF TGTGCCAGCTCACCGACAGATACGCAGTATTTT
once TRBD1 TRBJ1-6 TRBV3-1/TRBV3-2 CASKPGGGPVNSPLHF TGTGCCAGCAAACCTGGAGGGGGCCCAGTTAATTCACCCCTCCACTTT
- TRBD1 TRBJ1-2 TRBV29-1 CSVGDRSNYGYTF TGCAGCGTGGGGGACAGGAGTAACTATGGCTACACCTTC
few TRBD1 TRBJ1-2 TRBV7-9 CASSSDRVGGYTF TGTGCCAGCAGCTCGGACAGGGTTGGTGGCTACACCTTC
- - TRBJ2-5 TRBV10-1 CASSESAGPQETQYF TGCGCCAGCAGTGAGTCGGCGGGGCCCCAAGAGACCCAGTACTTC
- - TRBJ1-2 TRBV5-4 CASSPAPGTNYGYTF TGTGCCAGCAGCCCCGCCCCAGGGACTAACTATGGCTACACCTTC
- - TRBJ1-6 TRBV27 CASSLVFDSPLHF TGTGCCAGCAGTTTAGTGTTTGATTCACCCCTCCACTTT
- TRBD1 TRBJ2-5 TRBV28 CASSRPPQGARKTQYF TGTGCCAGCAGTCGGCCCCCACAGGGGGCGCGGAAGACCCAGTACTTC
once - TRBJ1-2 TRBV4-1 CASSQEGNSKYGYTF TGCGCCAGCAGCCAAGAAGGTAACAGTAAATATGGCTACACCTTC
- TRBD1 TRBJ2-7 TRBV5-1 CASSLGDSDSYEQYF TGCGCCAGCAGCCTTGGGGACAGCGACTCCTACGAGCAGTACTTC
- - TRBJ1-2 TRBV6-6 CASSYTPSQDYGYTF TGTGCCAGCAGTTACACACCAAGTCAGGACTATGGCTACACCTTC
medium-sized - TRBJ1-4 TRBV5-1 CASSVSGHRNEKLFF TGCGCCAGCAGTGTGTCCGGACACAGGAATGAAAAACTGTTTTTT
- - TRBJ1-3 TRBV4-1 CASSQSSLRLGAGNTIYF TGCGCCAGCAGCCAATCTTCATTAAGGTTAGGAGCTGGAAACACCATATATTTT
- - TRBJ1-6 TRBV6-2/TRBV6-3 CASSQNPVLRNSPLHF TGTGCCAGCAGCCAAAACCCGGTTCTGAGGAATTCACCCCTCCACTTT
- TRBD2 TRBJ2-7 TRBV11-2 CASSLVGGAYEQYF TGTGCCAGCAGCTTAGTCGGGGGGGCCTACGAGCAGTACTTC
few - TRBJ2-1 TRBV6-2/TRBV6-3 CASSYDIASALREFF TGTGCCAGCAGTTATGATATAGCTTCGGCCTTAAGGGAGTTCTTC
- - TRBJ2-1 TRBV11-2 CASSLDRNVFEQFF TGTGCCAGCAGCTTAGATCGGAACGTCTTTGAGCAGTTCTTC
- TRBD2 TRBJ2-1 TRBV19 CASSVAGGSYNEQFF TGTGCCAGTAGTGTAGCGGGAGGATCCTACAATGAGCAGTTCTTC
- - TRBJ2-2 TRBV6-5 CASSFRENTGELFF TGTGCCAGCAGTTTCAGGGAAAACACCGGGGAGCTGTTTTTT
- - TRBJ1-1 TRBV28 CASSLLGLKEAFF TGTGCCAGCAGTTTACTGGGTCTGAAAGAGGCTTTCTTT
few - TRBJ2-7 TRBV5-6 CASSLAGAAYEQYF TGTGCCAGCAGCTTGGCCGGGGCAGCCTACGAGCAGTACTTC
- - TRBJ2-1 TRBV21-1 CASSLSLEADRQFF TGTGCCAGCAGCTTATCCCTCGAGGCGGACAGGCAGTTCTTC
- TRBD1 TRBJ2-1 TRBV19 CASNRPGQGLNEQFF TGTGCCAGTAATCGTCCGGGACAGGGTCTCAATGAGCAGTTCTTC